These 5 T cell receptor beta chains share one sample of origin, sequenced in a study of T cells in localized non-small cell lung cancer. Generated by immunoSEQ multiplex PCR, the TCRdb table keeps only in-frame clones and is missing some. The sample contains roughly 1,900 clones, around 21% of which appear only once. The input for sequencing was normal lung tissue next to the tumor, taken before any cancer treatment. Every receptor here comes from a female donor aged 60 or older with stage I lung adenocarcinoma.

This clone was counted between two and nine times. This chain uses TRBV9 with TRBJ1-4; no firm D call. This CDR3 is 14 amino acids long. The germline gives CDR1 SGDLS, CDR2 YYNGEE. With 2 bases removed from V and 6 bases from J, the gap between germline ends came to 11 bases. The CDR3: CASSVNMQHEKLFF. Here the CDR3 DNA reads TGTGCCAGCAGCGTGAATATGCAACATGAAAAACTGTTTTTT.

This clone was seen a handful of times. V gene TRBV19 combines with J gene TRBJ2-7; a weak D match, TRBD1 (6 bases). V was cut by 8 bases and J by 6 bases, with 17 bases left in between. CDR3 length: 13 residues. CDR1 LNHDA and CDR2 SQIVND come from the germline V gene (reference sequence). CDR3 sequence reads: CASGARGTREQYF. As DNA, the CDR3 is TGTGCCAGTGGGGCTAGGGGGACCCGCGAGCAGTACTTC.

The chain joins TRBV19 to TRBJ1-2; no clear D. Germline V gene sequence: CDR1 LNHDA, CDR2 SQIVND (reference sequence). V lost 5 bases, J lost 6 bases, and 13 bases lay in between. CDR3 length equals 13 residues. The CDR3 sequence is CASSPGRVDGYTF. In nucleotides, the CDR3 is TGTGCCAGTAGTCCGGGAAGGGTCGATGGCTACACCTTC.

This clone was seen more than once but under ten times. The rearrangement uses TRBV30 and TRBJ1-1, with 8 bases aligning to TRBD1. The ends lost 2 bases at V and 1 base at J; junction bases unmatched: 3. CDR3 length equals 14 residues. CDR1 is GTSNPN, CDR2 SVGIG, per germline (reference sequence). CDR3 loop: CAWSNRGGNTEAFF. The CDR3 bases are TGTGCCTGGAGTAACAGGGGGGGGAACACTGAAGCTTTCTTT. Full variable domain (rest looked up from reference TRBV30 and TRBJ1-1): SQTIHQWPATLVQPVGSPLSLECTVEGTSNPNLYWYRQAAGRGLQLLFYSVGIGQISSEVPQNLSASRPQDRQFILSSKKLLLSDSGFYLCAWSNRGGNTEAFFGQGTRLTVV.

This clone has more than one count but fewer than ten. The J gene is TRBJ2-7, the V gene TRBV28; 12 nucleotides match TRBD2. This CDR3 is built from 16 residues. The germline CDR1 and CDR2 sequences are MDHEN and SYDVKM. J lost 4 bases, V lost 7 bases, and 11 bases had no gene match. CDR3 amino acids: CASTSLAGGPGYEQYF. CDR3 nucleotide sequence: TGTGCCAGCACTTCCCTAGCGGGAGGGCCGGGGTACGAGCAGTACTTC.